These T cell receptor beta chains were read from a single sample in a study of blood T cells in healthy people across ages. TCRdb redid the calling of the 5' RACE reads with MiXCR, one entry per CDR3 protein. The sample lists approximately 1.5 million distinct CDR3 sequences, approximately 43% occurring once. The sample was blood. The receptors originated from a young woman in good health. CDR3s include the opening cysteine and the closing phenylalanine or tryptophan. A D gene is named only where the DNA matches it firmly. The size field is filled for only some rows; it gives once, few, many or a size class.

v_call,j_call,d_call,clone_size,cdr3_nt,cdr3_aa
TRBV20-1,TRBJ2-7,-,few,TGCAGTGCTAGTGAAGGGGGTAGTGAGCAGTACTTC,CSASEGGSEQYF
TRBV7-9,TRBJ2-1,-,-,TGTGCCAGCAGCTTAGAGGGAGAAAATGAGCAGTTCTTC,CASSLEGENEQFF
TRBV15,TRBJ1-2,-,-,TGTGCCACCAGCCAGGGACGGGGGAACTATGGCTACACCTTC,CATSQGRGNYGYTF
TRBV29-1,TRBJ1-4,-,few,TGCAGCGTCCAGCAGTCGTTAGGGGAAAAACTGTTTTTT,CSVQQSLGEKLFF
TRBV28,TRBJ2-5,-,-,TGTGCCAGCAGTTTAGGGTTGACCCAGTACTTC,CASSLGLTQYF
TRBV5-1,TRBJ2-3,-,-,TGCGCCAGCAGCTACCGACAGTCCTTCACAGATACGCAGTATTTT,CASSYRQSFTDTQYF
TRBV20-1,TRBJ2-7,-,-,TGCAGTGCTAGAGAGCTCAGTGCGGGCTCCCACAATGAGCAGTACTTC,CSARELSAGSHNEQYF
TRBV11-2,TRBJ2-3,-,-,TGTGCCAGCGGTCGGGCTGTTCGGGGTGATACGCAGTATTTT,CASGRAVRGDTQYF
TRBV2,TRBJ1-4,-,-,TGTGCCAGCAGGGAACCGGGCCTTAATGAAAAACTGTTTTTT,CASREPGLNEKLFF
TRBV4-1,TRBJ2-3,-,-,TGCGCCAGCAGCCAAGATCCCCTAGCTCCCCGGGATACGCAGTATTTT,CASSQDPLAPRDTQYF
TRBV5-1,TRBJ2-7,-,few,TGCGCCAGCAGCTTCCAACAGAGCGAGCAGTACTTC,CASSFQQSEQYF
TRBV6-6,TRBJ2-6,-,few,TGTGCCAGCAGTTACTACAGTACCTTCGGTGGGGCCAACGTCCTGACTTTC,CASSYYSTFGGANVLTF
TRBV7-8,TRBJ2-7,TRBD2,-,TGTGCCAGCAGCTTAAATAGCCTACTAGCGAACAGCCCCTACGAGCAGTACTTC,CASSLNSLLANSPYEQYF
TRBV7-3,TRBJ2-7,-,-,TGTGCCAGCAGCTTAAAAGGGGGAAACGAGCAGTACTTC,CASSLKGGNEQYF
TRBV5-5,TRBJ2-3,-,many,TGTGCCAGCCCCGGAGGAGATACGCAGTATTTT,CASPGGDTQYF
TRBV6-5,TRBJ2-3,-,-,TGTGCCAGCAGTTACTCCGTAGCGGGTAGGGGGCGCAGAGATACGCAGTATTTT,CASSYSVAGRGRRDTQYF
TRBV3-1,TRBJ2-3,-,-,TGTGCCAGCAGCCAAGGGCCGGATACGTACACAGATACGCAGTATTTT,CASSQGPDTYTDTQYF
TRBV7-8,TRBJ1-2,TRBD1,-,TGTGCCAGCAGCTCCCGGGACAGGGTTTCTTTCTATGGCTACACCTTC,CASSSRDRVSFYGYTF
TRBV9,TRBJ1-1,TRBD1,-,TGTGCCAGCAGCACCCGACAGGGAGGAGATGCTTTCTTT,CASSTRQGGDAFF
TRBV12-3/TRBV12-4,TRBJ2-7,-,-,TGTGCCAGCAGTTTATGGCGGTTCAAGGACGAGCAGTACTTC,CASSLWRFKDEQYF
TRBV5-4,TRBJ2-7,-,-,TGTGCCAGCAGCCCAATGGGGAGCAATGAGCAGTACTTC,CASSPMGSNEQYF
TRBV21-1,TRBJ2-3,-,-,TGTGCCAGCAGCAAATCCGGGGGAAAAGATACGCAGTATTTT,CASSKSGGKDTQYF
TRBV7-8,TRBJ2-6,-,-,TGTGCCAGCAGCTTACCCGGCAGAAGCTCTGGGGCCAACGTCCTGACTTTC,CASSLPGRSSGANVLTF
TRBV7-8,TRBJ2-1,TRBD1,-,TGTGCCAGCAGCAACCGACAGGGGGCTGGAGAGACCCAGTTCTTC,CASSNRQGAGETQFF
TRBV29-1,TRBJ2-3,-,-,TGCAGCGTGGCCCGGGACATTTCAGATACGCAGTATTTT,CSVARDISDTQYF
TRBV9,TRBJ2-7,TRBD2,-,TGTGCCAGCAGCCCCCGGGTTGATAGCGGGTACAATGAGCAGTACTTC,CASSPRVDSGYNEQYF
TRBV25-1,TRBJ1-4,-,-,TGTGCCAGCAGTCGTCGGGAGGTTGGGTATGAAAAACTGTTTTTT,CASSRREVGYEKLFF
TRBV7-8,TRBJ1-2,-,-,TGTGCCAGCAGCCCGACGATCGGCTATGGCTACACCTTC,CASSPTIGYGYTF
TRBV7-8,TRBJ2-1,TRBD2,few,TGTGCCAGTAGCTGGGAGACTAGCGGGAGAAGGGGTAACTATGAGCAGTTCTTC,CASSWETSGRRGNYEQFF